This TCR beta chain was retrieved from a study of beta chain features in type 1 diabetes. Whole-study results and caveats: Within each of all four CD4+ subsets, Type 1 diabetes patients had TCRB CDR3s that were moderately but significantly shorter. VDJ junctions sequenced from type 1 diabetes patients showed fewer insertions and more deletions.

Expressed TCRB transcripts were sequenced after all isolated RNA was converted to cDNA. Some clones are missing from TCRdb's copy, which holds only in-frame ones; the method was immunoSEQ multiplex PCR. Of a few hundred thousand clones listed, roughly 10% are singletons. This clone was counted a few times. The antigen remains undetermined. This sequence was found in a man between 25 and 39 years old with type 1 diabetes. The sequenced sample consisted of naive CD4+ T cells from blood.

This chain's CDR3 is CASSLTRNYGYTF. The CDR3 DNA reads TGTGCCAGCAGCCTTACACGCAACTATGGCTACACCTTC. The genes are TRBV6-5 and TRBJ1-2; no clear D. This CDR3 comprises 13 residues. V was clipped by 6 bases and J by 2 bases, with 10 bases between them. Germline CDR1 and CDR2: MNHEY and SVGAGI.